A single sample gave rise to the 6 T cell receptor beta chains below, sequenced in a study of blood T cell repertoires in COVID-19. The repertoire was sequenced with immunoSEQ multiplex PCR; TCRdb's copy has only in-frame clones and lacks some. The data hold about 220,000 clones, with roughly four fifths observed a single time. Sequenced input: peripheral blood. The receptors derive from a woman younger than 45 who had recovered from COVID-19.

Only a few counts were recorded for this clone. The V and J genes are TRBV7-9 and TRBJ2-7; TRBD2 matches at 12 bases. The J segment lost 0 bases and the V segment lost 5 bases, leaving 5 bases of the junction unmatched. The CDR3 length is 16 residues. In germline, CDR1 is SEHNR, CDR2 FQNEAQ (reference sequence). In DNA, the CDR3 is TGTGCCAGCAGCCCCGGGACTAGCGGGCTCTCCTACGAGCAGTACTTC. Translated: CASSPGTSGLSYEQYF.

The chain carries TRBV29-1 and TRBJ1-4, with a weak D call TRBD1 (5 bases). The CDR3 covers 14 residues. V lost 7 bases and J 4 bases, leaving 16 bases between the germline ends. Germline V CDR1 and CDR2: SQVTM, ANQGSEA. The CDR3 sequence is CSAPWGEDNEKLFF. The CDR3 DNA sequence: TGCAGCGCTCCGTGGGGGGAAGATAATGAAAAACTGTTTTTT.

The chain links TRBV3-1 (or the pseudogene TRBV3-2) to TRBJ2-5, with no clear D. V dropped 1 base and J dropped 14 bases, with 14 bases sitting between them. This CDR3 spans 12 amino acids. Germline V lookup: CDR1 LGHDT, CDR2 YNNKEL (reference sequence). The CDR3 DNA follows: TGTGCCAGCAGCCAAGCGGTACGGTCCCCCTACTTC. The encoded protein is CASSQAVRSPYF.

The chain recombines TRBV28 with TRBJ2-6, with D tentatively TRBD2 (6 bases). V was clipped by 6 bases and J by 0 bases, with 9 bases between them. CDR1 and CDR2 (germline): MDHEN, SYDVKM. The CDR3 is made up of 15 amino acids. The CDR3 loop is CASRGLSSGANVLTF. The DNA for the CDR3 is TGTGCCAGCAGGGGACTGTCCTCTGGGGCCAACGTCCTGACTTTC.

J is TRBJ2-3 and V is TRBV9; no clear D. The CDR3 runs to 15 residues. Germline V gene lookup returns CDR1 SGDLS and CDR2 YYNGEE. V lost 0 bases, J lost 1 base, and 9 bases lay in between. This chain's CDR3 is CASSVGPMGTDTQYF. The CDR3 DNA sequence: TGTGCCAGCAGCGTAGGGCCAATGGGCACAGATACGCAGTATTTT.

The chain has TRBV9 and TRBJ1-2; weak D call: TRBD1 (5 bases). The CDR3 has 19 residues. With 3 bases removed from V and 1 base from J, the gap between germline ends came to 25 bases. Germline V lookup: CDR1 SGDLS, CDR2 YYNGEE. The CDR3 DNA sequence: TGTGCCAGCAGCGACCACCGAGAACCTGGACAAGGCATTAACTATGGCTACACCTTC. It specifies CASSDHREPGQGINYGYTF. Full variable domain (outside the CDR3, taken from reference TRBV9 and TRBJ1-2): DSGVTQTPKHLITATGQRVTLRCSPRSGDLSVYWYQQSLDQGLQFLIQYYNGEERAKGNILERFSAQQFPDLHSELNLSSLELGDSALYFCASSDHREPGQGINYGYTFGSGTRLTVV.